Included here is one T cell receptor (beta chain) sequence, with context. Its antigen is unknown. TCRdb reprocessed the reads via MiXCR and lists one record per CDR3 protein. The sample includes around 430,000 distinct CDR3 sequences, about 42% of them seen just once. The data are from a study of T cell repertoires in cytomegalovirus infection. Whole-study context: Matching HLA type, along with CMV infection, was indicated by public TCR beta signatures.

The sequence was collected from a human donor in good health (CMV status not recorded). Some clones in this sample may be carry-over from other donors' samples. This material consisted of cultured PBMCs, taken from culture after CMV antigen stimulation.

CDR3 amino acids: CASSLVGTGTGEQYF. CDR3 nucleotides: TGTGCCAGCAGCTTAGTGGGGACAGGGACGGGCGAGCAGTACTTC. V and J are TRBV11-2 and TRBJ2-7, with 9 bases matching TRBD1. The germline V gene has CDR1 SGHAT and CDR2 FQNNGV. The CDR3 spans 15 residues. V was clipped by 1 base and J by 6 bases; unmatched bases: 7.